This is a list of T cell receptor beta chains from one sample in a study of regulatory T cells in long-lasting Graves disease. MiXCR, run by TCRdb on the multiplex PCR reads, gives a single entry per CDR3 protein. The table lists 400,000 to 500,000 distinct CDR3 sequences, 14% of them singletons. These data were also reused for a study on T cells in Graves' hyperthyroidism and ophthalmopathy.

Sequencing was performed on peripheral blood mononuclear cells (PBMCs), taken at new diagnosis, from a patient treated with antithyroid drugs. All receptors come from a woman between 45 and 65 years old with Graves disease. Each CDR3 is given with its conserved first and last residue. A D gene is named only where the DNA matches it firmly. The size entry is marked missing in some rows and otherwise reads once, few, many or a size class.

v_call: TRBV27; clone_size: NA; j_call: TRBJ2-1; d_call: NA; cdr3_aa: CASSGVAVYNEQFF
v_call: TRBV6-1; clone_size: many; j_call: TRBJ2-1; d_call: NA; cdr3_aa: CASTRPGWADEQFF
v_call: TRBV20-1; clone_size: many; j_call: TRBJ2-1; d_call: NA; cdr3_aa: CSATVIGPYNEQFF
v_call: TRBV6-5; clone_size: NA; j_call: TRBJ1-6; d_call: NA; cdr3_aa: CASSYPQGGSPLHF
v_call: TRBV28; clone_size: many; j_call: TRBJ1-1; d_call: NA; cdr3_aa: CASSSAPRRNTEAFF
v_call: TRBV18; clone_size: once; j_call: TRBJ1-2; d_call: TRBD1; cdr3_aa: CASSAAQGKEGYGYTF
v_call: TRBV10-1; clone_size: NA; j_call: TRBJ2-1; d_call: TRBD2; cdr3_aa: CASTSGSLREQFF
v_call: TRBV19; clone_size: NA; j_call: TRBJ2-5; d_call: TRBD1; cdr3_aa: CASSMTGVTQYF
v_call: TRBV28; clone_size: many; j_call: TRBJ2-1; d_call: TRBD2; cdr3_aa: CASSLLAPGLAQNNEQFF
v_call: TRBV28; clone_size: many; j_call: TRBJ2-2; d_call: NA; cdr3_aa: CASRPTSLSAGELFF
v_call: TRBV9; clone_size: NA; j_call: TRBJ2-1; d_call: TRBD1; cdr3_aa: CASSVAGTGGNNEQFF
v_call: TRBV11-2; clone_size: many; j_call: TRBJ2-1; d_call: TRBD2; cdr3_aa: CASSSRDYVQFF
v_call: TRBV10-1; clone_size: NA; j_call: TRBJ2-1; d_call: TRBD1; cdr3_aa: CAILPGTGSYNEQFF
v_call: TRBV30; clone_size: many; j_call: TRBJ1-2; d_call: NA; cdr3_aa: CAWSVRELGGYTF
v_call: TRBV29-1; clone_size: NA; j_call: TRBJ2-5; d_call: TRBD1; cdr3_aa: CSVEMDRVRETQYF
v_call: TRBV3-1; clone_size: many; j_call: TRBJ2-3; d_call: TRBD2; cdr3_aa: CASSPRREPTDTQYF
v_call: TRBV27; clone_size: few; j_call: TRBJ2-2; d_call: TRBD1; cdr3_aa: CASSLGTGGHTGELFF